A selection of T cell receptor beta chains follows, all from one sample in a study of cytomegalovirus exposure and HLA in healthy donors. Here immunoSEQ multiplex PCR was the method, and the copy in TCRdb shows in-frame clones only, minus some. Of about 140,000 clones in the sample, about 86% were seen once. The specimen sequenced was PBMCs. The receptors shown here come from a man between 18 and 35 years old in good health and CMV-seronegative. The CDR3 runs from the conserved cysteine through the conserved F or W. The D gene is left open where the match is weak. Clone size is not always given. Where it is, it says once, few, many or a class for expanded clones.

V gene,clone size,J gene,D gene,CDR3 DNA,CDR3 protein
TRBV5-4,NA,TRBJ2-7,TRBD1,TGTGCCAGCAGCCGGACAGGGATATCGGTCTACGAGCAGTACTTC,CASSRTGISVYEQYF
TRBV27,NA,TRBJ1-6,NA,TGTGCCAGCAGTTCACCAGGGATGGGGACTTTTTCACCCCTCCACTTT,CASSSPGMGTFSPLHF
TRBV27,few,TRBJ2-1,NA,TGTGCCAGCGCGGACGCCGGGATTTTAGGTGAGCAGTTCTTC,CASADAGILGEQFF
TRBV7-8,NA,TRBJ1-1,NA,TGTGCCAGCAGCGTAGCCCAGGGCTTTCTCTACTATGAAGCTTTCTTT,CASSVAQGFLYYEAFF
TRBV12-5,NA,TRBJ2-3,NA,TGTGCTAGTGGTTTGGTTGGCTTCACAGATACGCAGTATTTT,CASGLVGFTDTQYF
TRBV2,NA,TRBJ2-7,TRBD1,TGTGCCAGCAGGGCCGGGACAGCCAAATACGAGCAGTACTTC,CASRAGTAKYEQYF
TRBV18,NA,TRBJ1-2,NA,TGTGCCAGCTCACCCTCGCAGGGCGCTAACTATGGCTACACCTTC,CASSPSQGANYGYTF
TRBV6-1,NA,TRBJ1-5,NA,TGTGCCACCTTACTGGCCCCTAGTCAGCCCCAGCATTTT,CATLLAPSQPQHF
TRBV6-1,NA,TRBJ2-1,NA,TGTGCCAGCAGTGAAGCATCGGCAGGGAACTACAATGAGCAGTTCTTC,CASSEASAGNYNEQFF
TRBV7-8,few,TRBJ1-5,NA,TGTGCCAGCAGCTTAGGGCGCAATCAGCCCCAGCATTTT,CASSLGRNQPQHF
TRBV25-1,NA,TRBJ2-7,NA,TGTGCCAGCAGTGACTCCGGTACCGAGCAGTACTTC,CASSDSGTEQYF
TRBV2,NA,TRBJ2-2,TRBD2,TGTGCCAGCAGGGGACTAGCGGGGACCGGGGAGCTGTTTTTT,CASRGLAGTGELFF
TRBV7-2,NA,TRBJ1-2,TRBD1,TGTGCCAGCAGTTATATCTTAAGTGCCGGGACAGGGGGCTCTGGCTACACCTTC,CASSYILSAGTGGSGYTF
TRBV6-1,NA,TRBJ1-1,NA,TGTGCCAGCATCCCCGGCCCCGGAGGGGAAGCTTTCTTT,CASIPGPGGEAFF
TRBV2,NA,TRBJ1-2,TRBD1,TGTGCCAGCACTCCATCGGACAGGAACTATGGCTACACCTTC,CASTPSDRNYGYTF
TRBV5-1,once,TRBJ2-7,TRBD1,TGCGCCAGCAGCATGGGACAGGGGGTCTACGAGCAGTACTTC,CASSMGQGVYEQYF
TRBV11-2,once,TRBJ2-7,TRBD1,TGTGCCAGCAGCTTTAGGGGGCTGGCCTACGAGCAGTACTTC,CASSFRGLAYEQYF
TRBV11-2,NA,TRBJ2-7,TRBD2,TGTGCCAGCAGCCCAGGCCCGGCTAGCGGGAGAGGGGAGCAGTACTTC,CASSPGPASGRGEQYF
TRBV7-2,NA,TRBJ2-5,TRBD2,TGTGCCAGCAGCTTCGCGGGGTGGGAGGGCGAGGAGACCCAGTACTTC,CASSFAGWEGEETQYF
TRBV15,NA,TRBJ2-2,NA,TGTGCCACCAGCAGAGATATGAGAGTCACCGGGGAGCTGTTTTTT,CATSRDMRVTGELFF
TRBV19,NA,TRBJ2-6,NA,TGTGCCAGTAGCTTGCAGGGTTCGGCCAACGTCCTGACTTTC,CASSLQGSANVLTF
TRBV5-6,NA,TRBJ2-5,NA,TGTGCCAGCAGCTTGCGAGGGCGTCAGGGAGGAGAGACCCAGTACTTC,CASSLRGRQGGETQYF
TRBV6-1,NA,TRBJ2-1,TRBD1,TGTGCCAGCAGAATCCGGGACAGGCCCAATGAGCAGTTCTTC,CASRIRDRPNEQFF
TRBV9,NA,TRBJ2-1,TRBD1,TGTGCCAGCAGCGTAGTGGCCGGGACAGGTGTCTACAATGAGCAGTTCTTC,CASSVVAGTGVYNEQFF
TRBV27,NA,TRBJ2-3,NA,TGTGCCAGCAGTTTATTCCCAGGTGCTTCTAGCACAGATACGCAGTATTTT,CASSLFPGASSTDTQYF
TRBV20-1,NA,TRBJ1-2,NA,TGCAGTGCCCAGGAGGACTATGGCTACACCTTC,CSAQEDYGYTF
TRBV2,NA,TRBJ2-7,NA,TGTGCCAGCAGGTCCCCGGGGGTCCTTGGGGGGGAGCAGTACTTC,CASRSPGVLGGEQYF
TRBV5-1,once,TRBJ2-1,TRBD2,TGCGCCAGCAGCCTTAGCGGGAGTCGTTACAATGAGCAGTTCTTC,CASSLSGSRYNEQFF
TRBV5-1,NA,TRBJ2-7,TRBD1,TGCGCCAGCAGCTTTACAGGGGCTAACTACGAGCAGTACTTC,CASSFTGANYEQYF
TRBV4-1,NA,TRBJ2-3,NA,TGCGCCAGCAGCCAAGACGGGGTGGCGCAGTATTTT,CASSQDGVAQYF
TRBV7-9,once,TRBJ1-1,NA,TGTGCCAGCAGCCCCCCGGGGTGGGACACTGAAGCTTTCTTT,CASSPPGWDTEAFF
TRBV7-2,NA,TRBJ2-2,NA,TGTGCCAGCAACAAACAGGTTTCCAGTACCGGGGAGCTGTTTTTT,CASNKQVSSTGELFF
TRBV6-5,NA,TRBJ1-5,NA,TGTGCCAGCAGCCTCACAGAAAATCAGCCCCAGCATTTT,CASSLTENQPQHF